The 14 T cell receptor beta chains in this list originate from one sample, sequenced in a study of blood T cell repertoires in COVID-19. The table came from immunoSEQ multiplex PCR; TCRdb's copy has only in-frame clones and leaves some out. The repertoire consists of a few hundred thousand clones, with approximately 90% occurring once and the leading ten covering around 0.99%. The specimen was peripheral blood. The origin of the receptors is a middle-aged woman who had recovered from COVID-19.

V gene TRBV6-5 combines with J gene TRBJ2-1, with a weak D call TRBD2 (5 bases). From germline, CDR1 is MNHEY and CDR2 SVGAGI. Trimming left V 7 bases short and J 0 bases short, with 13 bases between. The CDR3 contains 15 residues. The CDR3: CASTLGLSSYNEQFF. Written as DNA, the CDR3 is TGTGCCAGCACCCTCGGACTGAGCTCCTACAATGAGCAGTTCTTC.

The V gene is TRBV6-6, the J gene TRBJ2-3, with TRBD2 identical over 9 bases. Germline V lookup: CDR1 MNHNY, CDR2 SVGAGI (reference sequence). There are 14 residues in the CDR3. After removal of 7 bases from V and 4 bases from J, the junction contained 6 bases not matched to a gene. The CDR3 nucleotides are TGTGCCAGCATCTTGGCGGGAGGGTCAGATACGCAGTATTTT. Translated, it gives CASILAGGSDTQYF.

This clone appeared a single time. This chain uses TRBV30 with TRBJ2-1; TRBD2 matches 7 bases. The V and J ends lost 1 base and 12 bases, in that order; junction bases with no gene match: 9. Germline CDR1 GTSNPN, CDR2 SVGIG (reference sequence). This CDR3 is 13 amino acids long. DNA for the CDR3: TGTGCCTGGAGTGGGGGGGGACTTTCGCGGCAGTTCTTC. Translation: CAWSGGGLSRQFF.

This clone was recorded only once. The rearrangement uses TRBV6-5 and TRBJ2-3; 8 bases are shared with TRBD1. Germline CDR1 MNHEY, CDR2 SVGAGI. V was clipped by 2 bases and J by 6 bases; unmatched bases: 4. This CDR3 is 14 amino acids long. The CDR3 nucleotides are TGTGCCAGCAGTTACCAGGGGGCGGGGGATACGCAGTATTTT. As protein: CASSYQGAGDTQYF.

CDR3 nucleotides: TGTGCCAGCAGCCCCCCGGGGGGCGCTAGGTATGGCTACACCTTC. This codes for CASSPPGGARYGYTF. The chain has TRBV27 and TRBJ1-2; D might be TRBD1 (6 bases). Germline V gene data show CDR1 as MNHEY and CDR2 as SMNVEV (reference sequence). This CDR3 region has 15 residues. With 6 bases removed from V and 5 bases from J, the gap between germline ends came to 19 bases.

Concerning this clone: With a much larger clone just one base away, this may be a read error. This chain joins TRBV5-5 and TRBJ1-5; 9 positions agree with TRBD1. Germline V lookup: CDR1 SGHKS, CDR2 YYEKEE (reference sequence). After removal of 4 bases from V and 4 bases from J, the junction contained 3 bases not matched to a gene. This CDR3 region has 14 residues. CDR3 sequence: CASSPGQGNQPQHF. The CDR3 DNA sequence: TGTGCCAGCAGCCCTGGACAGGGGAATCAGCCCCAGCATTTT.

This clone was recorded a few times. Different DNA sequences within this sample yield the same CDR3. The chain links TRBV9 to TRBJ2-7, with 7 positions matching TRBD1. The germline CDR1 and CDR2 sequences are SGDLS and YYNGEE. The CDR3 is 11 amino acids. J lost 6 bases, V lost 4 bases, and 1 base had no gene match. The CDR3: CASSPGGEQYF. Here the CDR3 DNA reads TGTGCCAGCAGCCCAGGGGGCGAGCAGTACTTC. Combining the CDR3 with reference TRBV9 and TRBJ2-7 gives the whole variable domain DSGVTQTPKHLITATGQRVTLRCSPRSGDLSVYWYQQSLDQGLQFLIQYYNGEERAKGNILERFSAQQFPDLHSELNLSSLELGDSALYFCASSPGGEQYFGPGTRLTVT.

This chain uses TRBV6-5 with TRBJ2-1, with TRBD1 as a possible D gene (6 bases). The CDR3 sequence is 14 residues long. CDR1 is MNHEY and CDR2 is SVGAGI in the germline V gene. The V end was cut by 2 bases, the J end by 7 bases, with 12 bases between. The CDR3 loop is CASSYGTRNNEQFF. In DNA form, the CDR3 reads TGTGCCAGCAGTTACGGGACACGGAATAATGAGCAGTTCTTC.

This chain uses TRBV7-3 with TRBJ2-5, with TRBD1 matching over 9 bases. The CDR3 is 14 amino acids. V was pared by 5 bases and J by 3 bases, with 4 bases of the junction left unmatched. The germline V gene has CDR1 SGHTA and CDR2 FQGTGA. In nucleotides, the CDR3 is TGTGCCAGCAGCCCCACAGGGGGCAAAGAGACCCAGTACTTC. It codes for CASSPTGGKETQYF.

The chain recombines TRBV7-9 with TRBJ2-1; D is unclear. The ends were cut back, 5 bases at V and 0 bases at J, with 20 bases in the middle. The germline V gene has CDR1 SEHNR and CDR2 FQNEAQ (reference sequence). This CDR3 comprises 18 residues. The CDR3 nucleotides read TGTGCCAGCAGCACGCCCATGAGGCCCCTTCTCTCCTACAATGAGCAGTTCTTC. Translating gives CASSTPMRPLLSYNEQFF.

J is TRBJ1-1 and V is TRBV12-5; D gene ambiguous. The CDR3 covers 15 residues. Germline V gene data show CDR1 as LGHNT and CDR2 as FRNRAP. Trimming took 2 bases from V and 1 from J, leaving 11 bases between them. The chain's CDR3 is CASGLWAGKNTEAFF. CDR3 in DNA: TGTGCTAGTGGTTTGTGGGCGGGGAAGAACACTGAAGCTTTCTTT.

This sequence joins TRBV7-9 and TRBJ2-3, with 8 bases identical to TRBD1. Germline loops: CDR1 SEHNR, CDR2 FQNEAQ (reference sequence). The CDR3 length is 16 residues. J was trimmed by 1 base and V by 5 bases; bases with no gene match: 8. In DNA, the CDR3 is TGTGCCAGCAGCCCGGGAAAGGGACAGGGCACAGATACGCAGTATTTT. Its protein is CASSPGKGQGTDTQYF.

Comment on this clone: Germline and junction disagree at one end, which may indicate a read error. The genes are TRBV7-7 and TRBJ2-5, with 7 bases that match TRBD2. The CDR3 extends over 15 amino acids. CDR1 and CDR2 (germline): SSHAT, FNYEAQ (reference sequence). CDR3 amino acids: CASSLRASGQETQYF. As DNA, the CDR3 is TGTGCTAGCAGCTTAAGGGCTAGCGGCCAAGAGACCCAGTACTTC.

This clone was found a few times. For the CDR3, the DNA is TGTGCCAGTAGTTGGGGTAGCGGGAGGGCCGGCGATGAGCAGTTCTTC. Translated, it gives CASSWGSGRAGDEQFF. The chain has TRBV19 and TRBJ2-1; the match to TRBD2 covers 11 bases. Germline CDR1 LNHDA, CDR2 SQIVND (reference sequence). J lost 8 bases, V lost 5 bases, and 11 bases had no gene match. CDR3 length: 16 amino acids.